The 18 T cell receptor beta chains listed next were all sequenced from one sample in a study of Graves' ophthalmopathy and Graves' hyperthyroidism. RNA transcripts were the template, and TCR beta CDR3 regions were amplified from them. Second-round multiplex PCR followed a first-round RT-PCR using HTBI primers. MiXCR, applied by TCRdb to the multiplex PCR reads, yields one record per CDR3 protein. The sample has approximately 1.2 million distinct CDR3 sequences, 36% seen once. The sample was peripheral blood or thyroid tissue (not recorded which). These receptors were collected from an adult man with Graves' hyperthyroidism.

Details on this clonotype: Mismatch with germline at one junction end may stem from a read error. V is TRBV11-2 and J is TRBJ2-7; a weak D match, TRBD1 (6 bases). This CDR3 spans 13 amino acids. In germline, CDR1 is SGHAT, CDR2 FQNNGV. This CDR3 reads CVSSPGTYYEQYF. The DNA of the CDR3 is TGTGTCAGCAGCCCGGGGACATATTACGAGCAGTACTTC.

This clonotype was detected many times. The chain employs TRBV28 and TRBJ2-5; no firm D call. This CDR3 has 13 amino acids. With 6 bases removed from V and 1 base from J, the gap between germline ends came to 9 bases. From germline, CDR1 is MDHEN and CDR2 SYDVKM. CDR3 loop: CASRRLVQETQYF. The CDR3 nucleotides are TGTGCCAGCAGGCGACTGGTCCAAGAGACCCAGTACTTC.

This clonotype has a count of ten or more. The rearrangement links TRBV11-2 to TRBJ1-1, with D possibly TRBD1 on 5 matching bases. Germline V gene lookup returns CDR1 SGHAT and CDR2 FQNNGV. CDR3 length equals 14 residues. V was pared by 0 bases and J by 4 bases, with 9 bases between. The CDR3 region is CASSLESGTTEAFF. Here the CDR3 DNA reads TGTGCCAGCAGCTTAGAGTCAGGGACCACTGAAGCTTTCTTT.

As for this clonotype: A much larger clone differs by one base, so this may be a read error. The conserved phenylalanine or tryptophan is not found at the CDR3 terminus, so this likely reflects a read error. The chain links TRBV7-2 to TRBJ2-7; TRBD1 matches 9 bases. CDR1 and CDR2 from the germline V gene are SGHTA and FQGNSA. After removal of 4 bases from V and 5 bases from J, the junction contained 9 bases not matched to a gene. The CDR3 runs to 15 residues. The CDR3 DNA reads as TGTGCCAGCAGCTCCCGACGGGACAGGGTGGACGAGCAGTACCTC. Protein: CASSSRRDRVDEQYL.

This clonotype was counted a single time. A much larger clone lies a single base off, so this may be a read error. The chain combines TRBV7-9 with TRBJ2-2, with 7 bases identical to TRBD2. Germline lookup yields CDR1 SEHNR and CDR2 FQNEAQ (reference sequence). CDR3 size: 17 residues. CDR3 loop: CANSLRVAGENTGELFF. DNA of the CDR3: TGTGCCAACAGCTTACGGGTCGCGGGAGAGAACACCGGGGAGCTGTTTTTT.

This clonotype was found once. V gene TRBV29-1 combines with J gene TRBJ2-5; 8 nucleotides match TRBD1. The trim removed 7 bases at V and 4 bases at J, leaving 8 bases unmatched. Germline assignment: CDR1 SQVTM and CDR2 ANQGSEA. The CDR3 runs 13 residues. CDR3 bases: TGCAGCGCAGGACAGGGTTTGGCAGAGACCCAGTACTTC. Its protein is CSAGQGLAETQYF.

This clonotype came up a few times. This sequence joins TRBV7-2 and TRBJ1-4; 9 nucleotides match TRBD1. Germline V gene lookup returns CDR1 SGHTA and CDR2 FQGNSA. The J segment lost 7 bases and the V segment lost 5 bases, leaving 8 bases of the junction unmatched. The CDR3 length is 15 residues. The CDR3 nucleotides are TGTGCCAGCAGCCCGTCCGGGACAGGGTCTGAAAAACTGTTTTTT. This translates into CASSPSGTGSEKLFF.

This clonotype was picked up a small number of times. V gene TRBV5-1 combines with J gene TRBJ2-5; 7 bases match TRBD1. V was clipped by 6 bases and J by 0 bases; unmatched bases: 5. The V gene's germline CDR1 is SGHRS and CDR2 YFSETQ. The CDR3 contains 14 residues. CDR3 in amino acids: CASTDRPYQETQYF. In nucleotides, the CDR3 is TGCGCCAGCACGGACAGGCCGTACCAAGAGACCCAGTACTTC.

This clonotype has only a few counts. The CDR3 sequence: CASSSGGAYQPQHF. In nucleotides, the CDR3 is TGTGCCAGCTCATCAGGGGGCGCGTATCAGCCCCAGCATTTT. This rearrangement joins TRBV18 to TRBJ1-5, with TRBD1 matching 8 bases. CDR1 KGHSH and CDR2 LQKENI come from the germline V gene. This CDR3 comprises 14 residues. The V and J ends lost 5 bases and 5 bases, in that order; junction bases with no gene match: 5.

The V and J genes are TRBV7-9 and TRBJ2-2; D uncertain. Per germline, CDR1 SEHNR and CDR2 FQNEAQ (reference sequence). V was clipped by 6 bases and J by 1 base, with 6 bases between them. The length of the CDR3 is 13 residues. Here the CDR3 DNA reads TGTGCCAGCAGTAAGGGGAACACCGGGGAGCTGTTTTTT. Protein sequence: CASSKGNTGELFF. The whole variable domain, filled in from reference TRBV7-9 and TRBJ2-2, reads DTGVSQNPRHKITKRGQNVTFRCDPISEHNRLYWYRQTLGQGPEFLTYFQNEAQLEKSRLLSDRFSAERPKGSFSTLEIQRTEQGDSAMYLCASSKGNTGELFFGEGSRLTVL.

This clonotype occurred many times. The chain carries TRBV29-1 and TRBJ1-2; D gene unclear. The ends were cut back, 6 bases at V and 4 bases at J, with 21 bases in the middle. Germline V lookup: CDR1 SQVTM, CDR2 ANQGSEA. CDR3 length: 15 residues. In DNA form, the CDR3 reads TGCAGCGTCGCGAATTCACCGACCGGGCTCTATGGCTACACCTTC. Translating it yields CSVANSPTGLYGYTF.

This clonotype was observed many times. The CDR3 spells CASSTGGRETQYF. CDR3 DNA: TGTGCCAGCAGCACAGGGGGGAGGGAGACCCAGTACTTC. This chain links TRBV5-8 with TRBJ2-5; 8 bases map to TRBD1. J was trimmed by 5 bases and V by 4 bases; bases with no gene match: 4. The CDR3 contains 13 residues. CDR1 SGHTS and CDR2 YDEGEE come from the germline V gene.

This clonotype was picked up a small number of times. V is TRBV6-6 and J is TRBJ2-7; tentative D call: TRBD1 (6 bases). The CDR3 contains 14 residues. Germline CDR1 is MNHNY and CDR2 is SVGAGI (reference sequence). Trimming took off 1 base at V and 5 bases at J, with 12 bases between the two ends. In DNA, the CDR3 is TGTGCCAGCAGTTACTTGGGGGCGTTCGACGAGCAGTACTTC. It codes for CASSYLGAFDEQYF.

In its sample, this clonotype was seen many times. J is TRBJ1-5 and V is TRBV20-1; D is uncertain. Trimming cost V 0 bases and J 6 bases, with 12 bases left between them. This CDR3 is 14 amino acids long. Germline lookup yields CDR1 DFQATT and CDR2 SNEGSKA (reference sequence). CDR3 sequence (DNA): TGCAGTGCTAGAGATCTTGGAGGAGGTCAGCCCCAGCATTTT. This translates into CSARDLGGGQPQHF.

The rearrangement links TRBV28 to TRBJ1-1, with no clear D. Germline CDR1 and CDR2: MDHEN and SYDVKM. V was cut by 6 bases and J by 10 bases, with 12 bases left in between. The CDR3 extends over 11 amino acids. In DNA, the CDR3 is TGTGCCAGCAGCTTACCGGGCAGAGCTTTCTTT. Residues: CASSLPGRAFF.

This clonotype was counted at least ten times. V and J are TRBV2 and TRBJ2-5; D is unresolved. Germline V gene sequence: CDR1 SNHLY, CDR2 FYNNEI. The CDR3 contains 13 residues. The ends were cut back, 5 bases at V and 5 bases at J, with 12 bases in the middle. In nucleotides, the CDR3 is TGTGCCAGCAGTCGGCTAGTGCATGAGACCCAGTACTTC. Protein sequence: CASSRLVHETQYF.

This clonotype showed up many times. The gene calls are TRBV20-1 and TRBJ2-7; possibly TRBD2 for D (6 bases). The V gene lost 4 bases and the J gene lost 7 bases, with 20 bases spanning the gap. Germline V gene sequence: CDR1 DFQATT, CDR2 SNEGSKA (reference sequence). The CDR3 spans 14 residues. DNA for the CDR3: TGCAGTGCTACCACGACTAGAACTTCGGGGGAGCAGTACTTC. Encoded protein: CSATTTRTSGEQYF.

The chain carries TRBV14 and TRBJ1-4; a possible D gene is TRBD1 (6 bases). The CDR3 sequence is 16 residues long. CDR1 is SGHDN and CDR2 is FVKESK in the germline V gene. The V gene lost 3 bases and the J gene lost 7 bases, with 18 bases spanning the gap. CDR3 amino acids: CASSQRDKRGAEKLFF. The CDR3, as DNA: TGTGCCAGCAGCCAGAGGGACAAGCGGGGGGCTGAAAAACTGTTTTTT. The entire variable domain, with the rest obtained from reference TRBV14 and TRBJ1-4, is as follows: EAGVTQFPSHSVIEKGQTVTLRCDPISGHDNLYWYRRVMGKEIKFLLHFVKESKQDESGMPNNRFLAERTGGTYSTLKVQPAELEDSGVYFCASSQRDKRGAEKLFFGSGTQLSVL.